Listed below are T cell receptor beta chains from one sample, sequenced in a study of beta chain features in type 1 diabetes. The data were produced by immunoSEQ multiplex PCR, yet TCRdb's version contains in-frame clones alone and is incomplete. The table includes around 110,000 clones, roughly 17% detected once. Source material: central memory CD4+ T cells from blood. Receptors originate from a man younger than 45 with type 1 diabetes. Each CDR3 is given with its conserved first and last residue. Fields, in order: J gene, clone size, D gene, V gene, CDR3 protein, CDR3 DNA. D genes are given only for firm matches. A clone size is listed for some rows: how often the clone was seen (once, few, many), or a class if it is expanded.

TRBJ1-6 few NA TRBV5-1 CASTLLTGNSPLHF TGCGCCAGCACCCTCCTGACAGGCAATTCACCCCTCCACTTT
TRBJ2-7 few TRBD1 TRBV5-6 CASSMGQRVDEQYF TGTGCCAGCAGCATGGGACAGAGAGTTGACGAGCAGTACTTC
TRBJ2-3 few NA TRBV19 CASSMRWRTDTQYF TGTGCCAGTAGTATGCGGTGGAGGACAGATACGCAGTATTTT
TRBJ1-5 NA NA TRBV6-6 CASSYSTSASNQPQHF TGTGCCAGCAGTTACTCGACATCAGCTAGCAATCAGCCCCAGCATTTT
TRBJ2-3 NA NA TRBV7-3 CASSTGFTDTQYF TGTGCCAGCAGTACAGGGTTCACAGATACGCAGTATTTT
TRBJ2-4 many NA TRBV14 CASSQDLRGWGKNIQYF TGTGCCAGCAGCCAAGATCTGCGGGGATGGGGCAAAAACATTCAGTACTTC
TRBJ2-2 few NA TRBV29-1 CSVKRDTGELFF TGCAGCGTCAAGAGGGACACCGGGGAGCTGTTTTTT
TRBJ2-1 once TRBD1 TRBV6-5 CATLEDRGIKGEQFF TGTGCCACCCTTGAGGACAGGGGTATTAAGGGTGAGCAGTTCTTC
TRBJ2-6 medium-sized NA TRBV5-1 CASSSGSGANVLTF TGCGCCAGCAGCTCCGGCTCTGGGGCCAACGTCCTGACTTTC
TRBJ1-2 few NA TRBV7-2 CASSRGGIEGYTF TGTGCCAGCAGCCGTGGGGGGATCGAGGGCTACACCTTC
TRBJ1-6 NA NA TRBV29-1 CSVRGGDSYNSPLHF TGCAGCGTTCGGGGCGGGGACTCCTATAATTCACCCCTCCACTTT
TRBJ2-7 few TRBD1 TRBV29-1 CSVDSGQGGSSYEQYF TGCAGCGTTGACTCGGGACAGGGGGGTAGCTCCTACGAGCAGTACTTC
TRBJ2-7 few NA TRBV7-8 CASSPGGRVAYEQYF TGTGCCAGCAGCCCCGGCGGCAGGGTGGCCTACGAGCAGTACTTC
TRBJ1-1 NA NA TRBV7-9 CAGTSPAMNTEAFF TGTGCCGGCACTTCCCCGGCTATGAACACTGAAGCTTTCTTT
TRBJ2-2 NA NA TRBV2 CAGGLEIGELFF TGTGCCGGGGGACTTGAAATTGGGGAGCTGTTTTTT
TRBJ2-4 few NA TRBV30 CAWSIGLGQNIQYF TGTGCCTGGAGTATTGGATTAGGGCAAAACATTCAGTACTTC
TRBJ2-5 NA TRBD2 TRBV5-1 CASSLAPGAGGSETQYF TGCGCCAGCAGCTTGGCCCCCGGAGCGGGGGGTTCAGAGACCCAGTACTTC
TRBJ1-2 NA NA TRBV5-1 CASSLGQVKDGYTF TGCGCCAGCAGCTTGGGACAGGTCAAGGATGGCTACACCTTC
TRBJ1-5 many NA TRBV6-6 CASRRGSTSNQPQHF TGTGCCAGCAGACGAGGTTCTACTAGCAATCAGCCCCAGCATTTT
TRBJ2-3 NA NA TRBV5-1 CASSSDTEFTDTQYF TGCGCCAGCAGCTCGGACACAGAATTCACAGATACGCAGTATTTT
TRBJ1-6 few TRBD1 TRBV2 CATQGANSPLHF TGTGCCACCCAGGGGGCTAATTCACCCCTCCACTTT
TRBJ2-3 many TRBD1 TRBV10-3 CAISDGTAKDTQYF TGTGCCATCAGCGATGGGACAGCGAAAGATACGCAGTATTTT
TRBJ2-6 medium-sized NA TRBV2 CASTPHSGANVLTF TGTGCCTCCACCCCCCACTCTGGGGCCAACGTCCTGACTTTC
TRBJ2-2 NA TRBD2 TRBV9 CASRVGLAERTGELFF TGTGCCAGCAGGGTGGGACTAGCGGAGAGAACCGGGGAGCTGTTTTTT
TRBJ1-2 few NA TRBV29-1 CSVGDGYTF TGCAGCGTTGGAGATGGCTACACCTTC
TRBJ2-1 few NA TRBV19 CASSIDAGTHYNEQFF TGTGCCAGTAGTATCGATGCAGGAACCCACTACAATGAGCAGTTCTTC
TRBJ1-6 medium-sized TRBD1 TRBV9 CASSDGQGPSPLHF TGTGCCAGCAGCGATGGACAGGGGCCTTCACCCCTCCACTTT
TRBJ2-5 few NA TRBV30 CAWSVQGSAGTQYF TGTGCCTGGAGTGTCCAGGGGTCGGCTGGGACCCAGTACTTC
TRBJ1-2 NA NA TRBV5-6 CASSTEGLYTF TGTGCCAGCAGCACGGAGGGGCTCTACACCTTC
TRBJ2-5 few TRBD1 TRBV5-6 CASSILGGRETQYF TGTGCCAGCAGCATCCTAGGGGGCAGAGAGACCCAGTACTTC
TRBJ1-5 NA NA TRBV7-2 CASSTQGYQPQHF TGTGCCAGCAGCACCCAGGGGTACCAGCCCCAGCATTTT
TRBJ1-2 NA TRBD1 TRBV6-5 CASSPGTGNGYTF TGTGCCAGCAGCCCCGGGACAGGGAATGGCTACACCTTC
TRBJ2-3 NA NA TRBV27 CASSPLQDATSTDTQYF TGTGCCAGCAGCCCTCTACAGGACGCGACTAGCACAGATACGCAGTATTTT
TRBJ2-5 few NA TRBV6-6 CASSYAGGEETQYF TGTGCCAGCAGTTACGCAGGGGGGGAAGAGACCCAGTACTTC
TRBJ1-2 NA NA TRBV5-1 CASSADGTNYGYTF TGCGCCAGCAGCGCAGACGGTACTAACTATGGCTACACCTTC
TRBJ1-1 NA TRBD1 TRBV5-8 CASSFQGGADTEAFF TGTGCCAGCAGCTTCCAGGGGGGCGCGGACACTGAAGCTTTCTTT
TRBJ2-5 NA NA TRBV20-1 CSALPLETQYF TGCAGTGCCCTCCCACTGGAGACCCAGTACTTC
TRBJ2-1 NA NA TRBV5-1 CASSFGGDNEQFF TGCGCCAGCAGCTTCGGCGGGGACAATGAGCAGTTCTTC
TRBJ2-7 few TRBD1 TRBV18 CASSRQGVDYEQYF TGTGCCAGCTCACGACAGGGAGTAGACTACGAGCAGTACTTC
TRBJ2-5 few NA TRBV11-2 CASSPDSTRTQYF TGTGCCAGCAGCCCCGACTCAACGAGGACCCAGTACTTC
TRBJ1-1 many NA TRBV10-3 CAISESVFGVAEAFF TGTGCCATCAGTGAGTCCGTGTTTGGGGTCGCTGAAGCTTTCTTT
TRBJ2-3 NA TRBD1 TRBV18 CASSPGQAGRSDSNTDTQYF TGTGCCAGCTCACCTGGACAGGCCGGACGAAGTGACAGTAACACAGATACGCAGTATTTT
TRBJ2-3 few NA TRBV30 CAWSFGGYGYTQYF TGTGCCTGGAGTTTCGGAGGGTATGGATATACGCAGTATTTT
TRBJ2-1 few TRBD1 TRBV28 CASSIQGQGWGNEQFF TGTGCCAGCAGTATCCAAGGACAGGGTTGGGGAAATGAGCAGTTCTTC
TRBJ1-2 NA TRBD1 TRBV7-2 CASSVYRDSHYGYTF TGTGCCAGCAGCGTCTACCGGGACAGCCACTATGGCTACACCTTC
TRBJ2-3 NA TRBD2 TRBV10-3 CAISPTSGVGDTQYF TGTGCCATCAGTCCGACTAGCGGGGTTGGAGATACGCAGTATTTT
TRBJ2-1 few NA TRBV9 CASSPLGREQFF TGTGCCAGCAGCCCCCTAGGGCGGGAGCAGTTCTTC
TRBJ2-7 NA NA TRBV11-2 CASSPTNPYEQYF TGTGCCAGCAGCCCCACTAACCCCTACGAGCAGTACTTC
TRBJ2-1 few NA TRBV14 CASSRLSSGPYNEQFF TGTGCCAGCAGCCGCCTTTCGTCGGGGCCCTACAATGAGCAGTTCTTC
TRBJ2-7 few TRBD2 TRBV9 CASSAGGSGSYEQYF TGTGCCAGCAGCGCGGGGGGATCTGGCTCCTACGAGCAGTACTTC
TRBJ1-4 NA NA TRBV27 CASSWARDGEEKLFF TGTGCCAGCAGCTGGGCCCGGGACGGTGAGGAAAAACTGTTTTTT